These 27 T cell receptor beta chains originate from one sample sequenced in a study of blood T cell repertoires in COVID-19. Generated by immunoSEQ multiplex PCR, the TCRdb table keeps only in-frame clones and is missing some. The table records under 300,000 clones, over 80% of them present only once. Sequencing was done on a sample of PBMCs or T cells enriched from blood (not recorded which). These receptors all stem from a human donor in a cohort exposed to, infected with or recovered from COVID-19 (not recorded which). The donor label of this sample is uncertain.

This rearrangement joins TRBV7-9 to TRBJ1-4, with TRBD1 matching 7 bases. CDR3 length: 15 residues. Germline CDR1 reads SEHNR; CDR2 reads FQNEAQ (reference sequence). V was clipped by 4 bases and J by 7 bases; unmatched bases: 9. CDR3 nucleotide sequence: TGTGCCAGCAGCTCCCCCACAGGGGCGCGTGAAAAACTGTTTTTT. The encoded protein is CASSSPTGAREKLFF.

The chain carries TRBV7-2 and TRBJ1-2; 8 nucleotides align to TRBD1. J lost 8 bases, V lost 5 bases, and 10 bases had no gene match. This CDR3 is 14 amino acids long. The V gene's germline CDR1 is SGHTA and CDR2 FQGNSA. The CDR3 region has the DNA TGTGCCAGCAGCAGACCGGGACAGGTAGAGGGCTACACCTTC. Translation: CASSRPGQVEGYTF.

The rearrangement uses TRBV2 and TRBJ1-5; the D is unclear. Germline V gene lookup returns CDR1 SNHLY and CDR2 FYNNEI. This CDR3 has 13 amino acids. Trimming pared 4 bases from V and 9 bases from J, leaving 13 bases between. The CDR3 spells CASSGERFGPQHF. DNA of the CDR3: TGTGCCAGCAGTGGGGAGAGGTTCGGGCCCCAGCATTTT. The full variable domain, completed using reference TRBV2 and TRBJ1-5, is EPEVTQTPSHQVTQMGQEVILRCVPISNHLYFYWYRQILGQKVEFLVSFYNNEISEKSEIFDDQFSVERPDGSNFTLKIRSTKLEDSAMYFCASSGERFGPQHFGDGTRLSIL.

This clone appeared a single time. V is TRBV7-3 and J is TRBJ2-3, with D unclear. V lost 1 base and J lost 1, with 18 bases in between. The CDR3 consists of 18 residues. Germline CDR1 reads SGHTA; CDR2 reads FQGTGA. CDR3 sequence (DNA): TGTGCCAGCAGCTTAATCGGCCTAGTGGTTCTTCGCACAGATACGCAGTATTTT. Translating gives CASSLIGLVVLRTDTQYF. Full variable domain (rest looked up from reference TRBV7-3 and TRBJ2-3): GAGVSQTPSNKVTEKGKYVELRCDPISGHTALYWYRQSLGQGPEFLIYFQGTGAADDSGLPNDRFFAVRPEGSVSTLKIQRTERGDSAVYLCASSLIGLVVLRTDTQYFGPGTRLTVL.

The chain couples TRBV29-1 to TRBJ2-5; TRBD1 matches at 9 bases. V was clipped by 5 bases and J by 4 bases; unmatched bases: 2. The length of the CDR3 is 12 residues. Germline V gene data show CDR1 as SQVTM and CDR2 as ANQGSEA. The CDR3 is CSVQQGAETQYF. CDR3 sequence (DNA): TGCAGCGTTCAACAGGGGGCAGAGACCCAGTACTTC.

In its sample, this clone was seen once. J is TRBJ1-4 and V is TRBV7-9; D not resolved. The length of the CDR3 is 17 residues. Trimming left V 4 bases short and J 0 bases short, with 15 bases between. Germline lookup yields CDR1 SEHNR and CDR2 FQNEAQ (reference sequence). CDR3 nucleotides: TGTGCCAGCAGCTCGCTAGTTTCATCCCCAACTAATGAAAAACTGTTTTTT. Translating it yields CASSSLVSSPTNEKLFF. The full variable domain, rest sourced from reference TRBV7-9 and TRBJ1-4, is DTGVSQNPRHKITKRGQNVTFRCDPISEHNRLYWYRQTLGQGPEFLTYFQNEAQLEKSRLLSDRFSAERPKGSFSTLEIQRTEQGDSAMYLCASSSLVSSPTNEKLFFGSGTQLSVL.

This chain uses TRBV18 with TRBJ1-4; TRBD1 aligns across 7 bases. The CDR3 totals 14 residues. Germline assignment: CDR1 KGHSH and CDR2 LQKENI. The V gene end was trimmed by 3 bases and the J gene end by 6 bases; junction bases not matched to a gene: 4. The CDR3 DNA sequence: TGTGCCAGCTCACCTCAGGGGGAGGATGAAAAACTGTTTTTT. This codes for CASSPQGEDEKLFF. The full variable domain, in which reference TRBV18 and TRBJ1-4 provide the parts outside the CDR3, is NAGVMQNPRHLVRRRGQEARLRCSPMKGHSHVYWYRQLPEEGLKFMVYLQKENIIDESGMPKERFSAEFPKEGPSILRIQQVVRGDSAAYFCASSPQGEDEKLFFGSGTQLSVL.

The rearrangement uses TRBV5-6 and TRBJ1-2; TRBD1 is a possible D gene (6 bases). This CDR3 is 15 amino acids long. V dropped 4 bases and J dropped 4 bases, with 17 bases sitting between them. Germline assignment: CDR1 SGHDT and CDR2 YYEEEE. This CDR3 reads CASSNGQTNPYGYTF. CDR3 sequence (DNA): TGTGCCAGCAGCAACGGACAGACCAATCCCTATGGCTACACCTTC.

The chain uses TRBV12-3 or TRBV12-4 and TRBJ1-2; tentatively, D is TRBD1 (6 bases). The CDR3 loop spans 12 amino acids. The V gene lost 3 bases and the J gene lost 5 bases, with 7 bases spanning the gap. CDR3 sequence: CASSFTGYGYTF. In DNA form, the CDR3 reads TGTGCCAGCAGTTTTACAGGGTATGGCTACACCTTC.

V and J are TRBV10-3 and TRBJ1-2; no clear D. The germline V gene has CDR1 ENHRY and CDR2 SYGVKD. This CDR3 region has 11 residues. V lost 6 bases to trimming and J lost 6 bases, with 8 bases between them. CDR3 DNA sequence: TGTGCCATCAGGGCCGGGGATGGCTACACCTTC. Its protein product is CAIRAGDGYTF.

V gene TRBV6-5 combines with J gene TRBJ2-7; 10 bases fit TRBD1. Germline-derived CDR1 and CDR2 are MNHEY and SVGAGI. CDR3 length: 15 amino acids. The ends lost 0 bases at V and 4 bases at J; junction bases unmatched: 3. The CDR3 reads CASSYSTGGSYEQYF. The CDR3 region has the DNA TGTGCCAGCAGTTACTCGACAGGGGGCAGTTACGAGCAGTACTTC.

The CDR3 sequence: CASRLGSGDVGTGELFF. CDR3 coding DNA: TGCGCCAGCAGGTTAGGCTCGGGGGACGTTGGCACCGGGGAGCTGTTTTTT. The gene calls are TRBV5-1 and TRBJ2-2; D may be TRBD2 (6 bases). CDR3 length: 17 residues. Looked up from germline, CDR1 is SGHRS and CDR2 is YFSETQ. V shed 5 bases and J shed 4 bases, with 21 bases lying between them.

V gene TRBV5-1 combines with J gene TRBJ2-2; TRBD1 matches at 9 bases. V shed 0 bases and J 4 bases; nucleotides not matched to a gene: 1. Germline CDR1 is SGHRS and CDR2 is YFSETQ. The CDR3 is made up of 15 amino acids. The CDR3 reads CASSLGQGGTGELFF. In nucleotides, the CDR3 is TGCGCCAGCAGCTTGGGACAGGGGGGCACCGGGGAGCTGTTTTTT. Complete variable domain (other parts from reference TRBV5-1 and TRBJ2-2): KAGVTQTPRYLIKTRGQQVTLSCSPISGHRSVSWYQQTPGQGLQFLFEYFSETQRNKGNFPGRFSGRQFSNSRSEMNVSTLELGDSALYLCASSLGQGGTGELFFGEGSRLTVL.

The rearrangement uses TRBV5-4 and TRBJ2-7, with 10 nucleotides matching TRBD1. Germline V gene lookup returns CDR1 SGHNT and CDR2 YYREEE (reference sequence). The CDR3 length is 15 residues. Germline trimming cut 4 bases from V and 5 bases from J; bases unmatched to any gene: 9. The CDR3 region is CASSNDATGGDEQYF. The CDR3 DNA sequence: TGTGCCAGCAGCAACGACGCGACAGGGGGCGACGAGCAGTACTTC.

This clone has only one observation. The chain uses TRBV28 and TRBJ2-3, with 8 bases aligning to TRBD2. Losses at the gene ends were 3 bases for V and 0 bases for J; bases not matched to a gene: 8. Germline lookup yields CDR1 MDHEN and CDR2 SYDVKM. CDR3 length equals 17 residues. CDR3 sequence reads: CASSFGLLAGSTDTQYF. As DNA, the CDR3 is TGTGCCAGCAGTTTTGGCCTTTTAGCGGGGAGCACAGATACGCAGTATTTT.

The CDR3 DNA reads as TGTGCCAGCAGCCACCCCGGGAGAGCTATTGGGCCCTATGGCTACACCTTC. Translated: CASSHPGRAIGPYGYTF. The chain joins TRBV3-1 (or the pseudogene TRBV3-2) to TRBJ1-2; D uncertain. V lost 3 bases and J 4 bases, leaving 21 bases between the germline ends. The CDR3 consists of 17 residues. Germline V lookup: CDR1 LGHDT, CDR2 YNNKEL (reference sequence).

CDR3 in DNA: TGTGCCAGCAGTCCGGGGGGTCGTACGGTCGATGAGCAGTTCTTC. This encodes CASSPGGRTVDEQFF. This chain connects TRBV7-2 to TRBJ2-1, with TRBD2 matching over 7 bases. This CDR3 is 15 amino acids long. CDR1 and CDR2 from the germline V gene are SGHTA and FQGNSA. V gave up 6 bases and J gave up 8 bases; unmatched junction bases: 13.

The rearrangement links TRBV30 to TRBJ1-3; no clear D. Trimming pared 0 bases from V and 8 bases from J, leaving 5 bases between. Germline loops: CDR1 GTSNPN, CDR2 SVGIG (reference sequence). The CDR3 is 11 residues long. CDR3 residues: CAWSVVDTIYF. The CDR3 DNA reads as TGTGCCTGGAGTGTAGTAGACACCATATATTTT. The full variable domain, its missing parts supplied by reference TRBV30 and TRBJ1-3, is SQTIHQWPATLVQPVGSPLSLECTVEGTSNPNLYWYRQAAGRGLQLLFYSVGIGQISSEVPQNLSASRPQDRQFILSSKKLLLSDSGFYLCAWSVVDTIYFGEGSWLTVV.

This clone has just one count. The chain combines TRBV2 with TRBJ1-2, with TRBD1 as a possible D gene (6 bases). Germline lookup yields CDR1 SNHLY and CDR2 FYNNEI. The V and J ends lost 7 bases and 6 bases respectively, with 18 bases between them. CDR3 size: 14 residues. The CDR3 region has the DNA TGTGCCAGCATTGGCATCCGGACAGTTCATGGCTACACCTTC. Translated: CASIGIRTVHGYTF.

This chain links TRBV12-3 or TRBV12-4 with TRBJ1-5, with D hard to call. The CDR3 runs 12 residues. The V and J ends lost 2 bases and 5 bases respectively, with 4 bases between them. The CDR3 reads CASSLRDQPQHF. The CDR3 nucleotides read TGTGCCAGCAGTTTACGGGATCAGCCCCAGCATTTT.

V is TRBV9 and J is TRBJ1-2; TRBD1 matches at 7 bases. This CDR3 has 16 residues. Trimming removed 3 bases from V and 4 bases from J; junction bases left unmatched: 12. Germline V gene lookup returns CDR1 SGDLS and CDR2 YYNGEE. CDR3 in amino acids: CASSATGVPASYGYTF. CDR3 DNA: TGTGCCAGCAGCGCAACAGGGGTCCCCGCGAGCTATGGCTACACCTTC.

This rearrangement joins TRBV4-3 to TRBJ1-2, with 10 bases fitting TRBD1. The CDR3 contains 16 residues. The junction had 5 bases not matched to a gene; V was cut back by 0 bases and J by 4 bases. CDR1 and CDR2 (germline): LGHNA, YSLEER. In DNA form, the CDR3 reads TGCGCCAGCAGCCAAGATCGGACAGGGGGGCCCTATGGCTACACCTTC. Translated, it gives CASSQDRTGGPYGYTF.

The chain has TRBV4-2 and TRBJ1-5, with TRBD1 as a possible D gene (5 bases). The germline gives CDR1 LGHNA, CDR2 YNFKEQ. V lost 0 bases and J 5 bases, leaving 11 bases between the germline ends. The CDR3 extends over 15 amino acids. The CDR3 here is CASSQEGVPDQPQHF. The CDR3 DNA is TGTGCCAGCAGCCAAGAAGGGGTTCCGGATCAGCCCCAGCATTTT.

The CDR3 region has the DNA TGTGCCAGCAGCTTAGTCGGGGGGGCCGCAGATACGCAGTATTTT. This sequence encodes CASSLVGGAADTQYF. The chain has TRBV7-2 and TRBJ2-3; 8 positions match TRBD2. Per germline, CDR1 SGHTA and CDR2 FQGNSA. This CDR3 has 15 amino acids. The junction had 4 bases not matched to a gene; V was cut back by 1 base and J by 4 bases.

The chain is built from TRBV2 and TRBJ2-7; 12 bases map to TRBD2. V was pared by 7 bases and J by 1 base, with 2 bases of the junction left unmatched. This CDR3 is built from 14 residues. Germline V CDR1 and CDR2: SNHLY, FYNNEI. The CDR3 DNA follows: TGTGCCAGCAAGCTAGCGGGGGGGTCCTACGAGCAGTACTTC. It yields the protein CASKLAGGSYEQYF.

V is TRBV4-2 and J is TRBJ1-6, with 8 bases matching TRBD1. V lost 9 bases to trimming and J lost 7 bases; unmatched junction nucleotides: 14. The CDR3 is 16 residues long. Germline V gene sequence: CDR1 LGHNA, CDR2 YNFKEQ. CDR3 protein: CASQPLETGANSPLHF. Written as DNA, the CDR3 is TGTGCCAGTCAACCTCTGGAGACAGGGGCCAATTCACCCCTCCACTTT.

CDR3 nucleotide sequence: TGCGCCAGCAGCATCCGACAGGGGAGCAATTCACCCCTCCACTTT. This sequence encodes CASSIRQGSNSPLHF. The chain recombines TRBV5-1 with TRBJ1-6; 8 nucleotides match TRBD1. There are 15 residues in the CDR3. J gave up 7 bases and V 4 bases, and 7 bases lay outside the gene matches. Germline lookup yields CDR1 SGHRS and CDR2 YFSETQ.